This section outlines one T cell receptor (beta chain) sequence together with its context. The data originate from a study of blood T cell repertoires in COVID-19. Authors' analysis steps: Amplification with reference gene primers provided the estimates of nucleated cell counts. Some clones are missing from TCRdb's copy, which holds only in-frame ones; the method was immunoSEQ multiplex PCR. D and trimming were read from the DNA, whereas the V and J calls and clone size are those reported in that table. The data show about 93,000 clones, about nine tenths seen once. The V gene's germline CDR1 is LNHNV and CDR2 YYDKDF (reference sequence). With 1 base removed from V and 5 bases from J, the gap between germline ends came to 11 bases. This CDR3 contains 14 residues.

This rearrangement joins TRBV15 to TRBJ1-2; possible D gene TRBD1, 5 bases. Sequenced material: peripheral blood. The source is a man aged 50 to 60 with acute or convalescent COVID-19. This CDR3 is CATSRADSPYGYTF. The DNA for the CDR3 is TGTGCCACCAGCAGAGCTGACAGTCCATATGGCTACACCTTC.